This is a list of T cell receptor beta chains from one sample in a study of CD8+ T cells in alopecia areata. Libraries were prepared by immunoSEQ multiplex PCR; TCRdb keeps only in-frame clonotypes and omits some of them. The sample lists about 170,000 clones, roughly 50% occurring once. Sample: CD4+ T cells sorted from blood, taken at approximately week 55, from a patient treated with tofacitinib. The source of these receptors is a human donor with alopecia areata. The conserved cysteine and the conserved F or W are not part of the CDR3 here. Not all rows give a size; the values are once, few, many and, for expanded clones, a class.

size: .
J: TRBJ2-7
V: TRBV29-1
CDR3: SVEGEVRYEQY

size: .
J: TRBJ1-4
V: TRBV7-6
CDR3: ASSLERGFNEKLF

size: few
J: TRBJ2-5
V: TRBV11-3
CDR3: ASSLGSVETQY

size: .
J: TRBJ1-5
V: TRBV12-5
CDR3: ASGLVRQGGFPQH

size: few
J: TRBJ2-7
V: TRBV11-1
CDR3: ASSLDQMASRAYEQY

size: .
J: TRBJ2-4
V: TRBV11-1
CDR3: ASTSQGKNIQY

size: .
J: TRBJ2-7
V: TRBV9
CDR3: ASSVESSREQY

size: .
J: TRBJ1-6
V: TRBV2
CDR3: ASELGAYNSPLH

size: .
J: TRBJ2-1
V: TRBV5-5
CDR3: ASSQEIRLGLNEQF

size: .
J: TRBJ2-7
V: TRBV25-1
CDR3: ASSSYTDEQY

size: .
J: TRBJ2-5
V: TRBV5-5
CDR3: ASSVPGRSQETQY

size: few
J: TRBJ1-4
V: TRBV2
CDR3: ASIQLGTTNEKLF

size: .
J: TRBJ1-1
V: TRBV30
CDR3: AWSGRGDSIIPMNTEAF